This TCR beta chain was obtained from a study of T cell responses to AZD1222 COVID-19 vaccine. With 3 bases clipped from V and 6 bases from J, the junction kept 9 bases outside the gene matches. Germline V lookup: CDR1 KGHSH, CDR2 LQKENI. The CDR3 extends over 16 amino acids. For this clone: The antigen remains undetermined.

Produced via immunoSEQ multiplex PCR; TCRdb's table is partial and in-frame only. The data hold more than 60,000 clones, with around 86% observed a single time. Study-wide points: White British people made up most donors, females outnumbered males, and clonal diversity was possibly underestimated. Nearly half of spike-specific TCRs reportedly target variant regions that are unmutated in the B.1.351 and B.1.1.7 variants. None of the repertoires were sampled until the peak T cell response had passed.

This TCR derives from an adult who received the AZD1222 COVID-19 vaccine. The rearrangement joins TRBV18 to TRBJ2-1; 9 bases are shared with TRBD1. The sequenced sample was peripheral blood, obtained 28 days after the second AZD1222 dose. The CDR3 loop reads CASSPAGTGRINEQFF. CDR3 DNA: TGTGCCAGCTCACCGGCCGGGACAGGGAGGATCAATGAGCAGTTCTTC.